This is a list of T cell receptor beta chains from one sample in a study of PD-1 blockade in classical Hodgkin lymphoma. Method: immunoSEQ multiplex PCR; TCRdb's copy keeps in-frame clones and lacks some. The sample has 15,000 to 20,000 clones, 80% seen once. Sequenced here: peripheral blood mononuclear cells (PBMCs), sampled before the fourth cycle of nivolumab. The receptors were gathered from a human donor with classical Hodgkin lymphoma. CDR3s include the opening cysteine and the closing phenylalanine or tryptophan. The D gene is left open where the match is weak. Expanded clones get a size class; other rows say once, few or many, or leave the size out.

TRBV28	NA	TRBJ1-5	few	TGTGCCAGCAGTAGAAATCAGCCCCAGCATTTT	CASSRNQPQHF
TRBV27	TRBD1	TRBJ1-2	NA	TGTGCCAGCAGCCCAGGGTGGGACAGAGGCTATGGCTACACCTTC	CASSPGWDRGYGYTF
TRBV7-2	NA	TRBJ1-2	NA	TGTGCCAGCAGTCATTATTCGGTCGGCGGCTACACCTTC	CASSHYSVGGYTF
TRBV5-1	NA	TRBJ2-1	NA	TGCGCCAGCAGCTTGGATGGGCTCTCCTACAATGAGCAGTTCTTC	CASSLDGLSYNEQFF
TRBV18	TRBD1	TRBJ1-1	NA	TGTGCCAGCTCACGGGGACAGGAAGCTTTCTTT	CASSRGQEAFF
TRBV5-1	TRBD1	TRBJ2-2	NA	TGCGCCAGCAGCTACCGGACAGGGCAAGCCGGGGAGCTGTTTTTT	CASSYRTGQAGELFF
TRBV28	NA	TRBJ1-1	NA	TGTGCCAGCAGTCCCACATCAGGGGCAACTGAAGCTTTCTTT	CASSPTSGATEAFF
TRBV7-9	TRBD2	TRBJ2-1	NA	TGTGCCAGCAGCTGGGGACTAGCTTTCCACAATGAGCAGTTCTTC	CASSWGLAFHNEQFF
TRBV25-1	NA	TRBJ1-5	NA	TGTGCCAGCAGTGAATTTGGCGGCCATCAGCCCCAGCATTTT	CASSEFGGHQPQHF
TRBV6-5	TRBD1	TRBJ2-2	NA	TGTGCCAGCAGTTCCCCGGGACAGGGGCACACCGGGGAGCTGTTTTTT	CASSSPGQGHTGELFF
TRBV19	NA	TRBJ2-3	NA	TGTGCCAGTAGTATAGGAAGGGGAGATACGCAGTATTTT	CASSIGRGDTQYF
TRBV30	NA	TRBJ2-5	once	TGTGCCTGGAGGACGTATCAAGAGACCCAGTACTTC	CAWRTYQETQYF
TRBV19	NA	TRBJ2-1	NA	TGTGCCAGTACGGCCAATAGAGGCAATGAGCAGTTCTTC	CASTANRGNEQFF
TRBV6-6	TRBD1	TRBJ1-1	NA	TGTGCCAGCAGTTTCCGGACAGGAGCTTTCTTT	CASSFRTGAFF
TRBV28	TRBD1	TRBJ2-2	NA	TGTGCCAGCAGTGTGGACAGGACCGGGGAGCTGTTTTTT	CASSVDRTGELFF
TRBV6-1	TRBD2	TRBJ2-2	NA	TGTGCCTTAAGCGAGCGGGGGGGCACCGGGGAGCTGTTTTTT	CALSERGGTGELFF
TRBV30	TRBD2	TRBJ2-1	once	TGTGCCTGGAGTGTTCCGGGAGGGACTTACAATGAGCAGTTCTTC	CAWSVPGGTYNEQFF
TRBV5-4	NA	TRBJ1-1	NA	TGTGCCAGCACCCGTAATGCGAACACTGAAGCTTTCTTT	CASTRNANTEAFF
TRBV15	NA	TRBJ2-7	NA	TGTGCCACCAGCGCTCACAGGGTCGACGAGCAGTACTTC	CATSAHRVDEQYF
TRBV7-7	NA	TRBJ1-5	NA	TGTGCCAGCAGCTTAGCAGGTTTCAATCAGCCCCAGCATTTT	CASSLAGFNQPQHF
TRBV7-8	NA	TRBJ1-3	NA	TGTGCCAGCAGCTTAGTCAGGGCTGGAAACACCATATATTTT	CASSLVRAGNTIYF
TRBV6-6	NA	TRBJ1-1	NA	TGTGCCAGCAGGCCGAGCCTAAAAAGTGAGGGGACTTTCTTT	CASRPSLKSEGTFF
TRBV29-1	TRBD1	TRBJ2-1	NA	TGCAGCGCGGACAGGGCTACCTACAATGAGCAGTTCTTC	CSADRATYNEQFF
TRBV29-1	TRBD1	TRBJ1-2	NA	TGCAGCGTTGACAGGGGGCCCCGCCCGGTTGGCTACACCTTC	CSVDRGPRPVGYTF
TRBV6-1	NA	TRBJ1-6	NA	TGTGCCAGCACCCAGGGGATATATAATTCACCCCTCCACTTT	CASTQGIYNSPLHF
TRBV5-5	NA	TRBJ2-7	once	TGTGCCAGCAGCTTAAGACAGGCCCTACGGAGTTACGAGCAGTACTTC	CASSLRQALRSYEQYF
TRBV28	TRBD1	TRBJ1-1	NA	TGTGCCAGCAGGTCGGGACAGGTACATAACACTGAAGCTTTCTTT	CASRSGQVHNTEAFF
TRBV5-1	NA	TRBJ2-5	NA	TGCGCCAGCAGCATCGGTCAAGAGACCCAGTACTTC	CASSIGQETQYF
TRBV4-3	NA	TRBJ2-3	NA	TGCGCCAGCAGCCAAAGCAGGGGCCCAGATACGCAGTATTTT	CASSQSRGPDTQYF
TRBV4-1	TRBD1	TRBJ1-5	NA	TGCGCCAGCAGCCAGGGACAGGGGGCGGCTCAGCCCCAGCATTTT	CASSQGQGAAQPQHF
TRBV6-5	NA	TRBJ1-4	NA	TGTGCCAGCAGGACGGCTAATGAAAAACTGTTTTTT	CASRTANEKLFF